These 31 T cell receptor beta chains were sequenced from one sample in a study of control samples from healthy donors and cancer patients. Sequencing was performed with immunoSEQ multiplex PCR; in TCRdb, only in-frame clones are kept and a portion is missing. In the table there are approximately 94,000 clones, about 89% of which are singletons. The specimen sequenced was blood. Source of these receptors: a woman aged 25 to 39 in good health.

This clone was seen just once. This rearrangement joins TRBV7-8 to TRBJ1-2, with D tentatively TRBD1 (6 bases). Trimming shortened V by 5 bases and J by 3 bases, and 16 bases separated the two germline ends. The CDR3 is made up of 15 amino acids. Germline-derived CDR1 and CDR2 are SGHVS and FQNEAQ. The CDR3 loop is CASSPGAGVDYGYTF. The CDR3 DNA sequence: TGTGCCAGCAGCCCCGGTGCAGGGGTGGACTATGGCTACACCTTC.

V and J are TRBV6-1 and TRBJ2-7; perhaps TRBD1 as D (6 bases). The germline CDR1 and CDR2 sequences are MNHNS and SASEGT. The V end was cut by 4 bases, the J end by 4 bases, with 20 bases between. The CDR3 sequence is 16 residues long. CDR3 coding DNA: TGTGCCAGCAGTGTAACCGGGACACTCAACGTTTACGAGCAGTACTTC. Translated: CASSVTGTLNVYEQYF.

This clone was observed a few times. The genes are TRBV28 and TRBJ1-1; D not resolved. The CDR3 is 18 residues long. Trimming stripped 3 bases from V and 4 bases from J, with 24 bases between. Germline assignment: CDR1 MDHEN and CDR2 SYDVKM. The chain's CDR3 is CASSFSFGLGGHGTEAFF. CDR3 DNA sequence: TGTGCCAGCAGTTTCTCTTTTGGGCTGGGAGGGCATGGCACTGAAGCTTTCTTT. Together with reference TRBV28 and TRBJ1-1, the CDR3 gives the full variable domain: DVKVTQSSRYLVKRTGEKVFLECVQDMDHENMFWYRQDPGLGLRLIYFSYDVKMKEKGDIPEGYSVSREKKERFSLILESASTNQTSMYLCASSFSFGLGGHGTEAFFGQGTRLTVV.

This chain joins TRBV5-1 and TRBJ2-3; TRBD2 might be the D (5 bases). Per the germline V gene, CDR1 is SGHRS and CDR2 is YFSETQ. CDR3 length: 14 amino acids. V shed 0 bases and J shed 4 bases, with 9 bases lying between them. The CDR3 coding sequence is TGCGCCAGCAGCTTGGGGCTAGCTGCAGATACGCAGTATTTT. Amino acids: CASSLGLAADTQYF.

The rearrangement joins TRBV10-2 to TRBJ2-5; D tentatively reads TRBD1 or TRBD2 (6 bases each). Germline CDR1 is WSHSY and CDR2 is SAAADI. The CDR3 has 11 amino acids. The V end lost 7 bases, the J end lost 5 bases, and 8 bases lay between the germline ends. This CDR3 is CASKGGETQYF. The CDR3 coding sequence is TGCGCCAGCAAAGGGGGGGAGACCCAGTACTTC.

J is TRBJ2-7 and V is TRBV4-1; TRBD2 might be the D (5 bases). Germline V gene lookup returns CDR1 MGHRA and CDR2 YSYEKL. This CDR3 has 16 residues. The ends were cut back, 0 bases at V and 0 bases at J, with 12 bases in the middle. Written as DNA, the CDR3 is TGCGCCAGCAGCCAAGAGAGTAGCGCCCGCTCCTACGAGCAGTACTTC. Protein sequence: CASSQESSARSYEQYF.

Only one count was recorded for this clone. The genes are TRBV27 and TRBJ2-7, with D possibly being TRBD1 or TRBD2 (5 bases each). Deletions cut 6 bases from V and 0 bases from J, with 15 bases between. CDR3 length: 15 residues. Germline V gives CDR1 MNHEY, CDR2 SMNVEV (reference sequence). The CDR3: CASRDSGRSSYEQYF. CDR3 DNA: TGTGCCAGCAGGGACTCAGGGAGAAGCTCCTACGAGCAGTACTTC.

J is TRBJ2-3 and V is TRBV14; unclear D gene. Germline CDR1 and CDR2: SGHDN and FVKESK. CDR3 length equals 13 residues. The V end lost 8 bases, the J end lost 8 bases, and 17 bases lay between the germline ends. In nucleotides, the CDR3 is TGTGCCAGCCAACTCGACTCCCCGAGTACGCAGTATTTT. Amino acid sequence: CASQLDSPSTQYF.

The chain combines TRBV11-2 with TRBJ2-7, with unresolved D. V lost 4 bases to trimming and J lost 10 bases, with 17 bases between them. Germline-derived CDR1 and CDR2 are SGHAT and FQNNGV. The CDR3 spans 13 residues. The DNA of the CDR3 is TGTGCCAGCAGCTCTCATAGGAAGGAATCCCAGTACTTC. Its translation: CASSSHRKESQYF.

The chain has TRBV6-5 and TRBJ1-1; 7 bases match TRBD1. The CDR3 runs 13 residues. CDR1 MNHEY and CDR2 SVGAGI come from the germline V gene. V shed 10 bases, J shed 2 bases, and the junction held 7 bases outside the gene matches. The DNA for the CDR3 is TGTGCCACCTTGAAAGGGGGCAACACTGAAGCTTTCTTT. This gives the protein CATLKGGNTEAFF.

The V call is TRBV4-1, the J call TRBJ1-2; no clear D gene. Trimming took off 1 base at V and 2 bases at J, with 11 bases between the two ends. CDR3 length: 15 amino acids. Per the germline V gene, CDR1 is MGHRA and CDR2 is YSYEKL. DNA for the CDR3: TGCGCCAGCAGCCAAGTACCCGGGGAGAACTATGGCTACACCTTC. This sequence encodes CASSQVPGENYGYTF.

The chain has TRBV19 and TRBJ1-5, with D possibly being TRBD1 (5 bases). V was trimmed by 5 bases and J by 6 bases, leaving 17 bases between them. The CDR3 totals 15 residues. The V gene's germline CDR1 is LNHDA and CDR2 SQIVND (reference sequence). The CDR3 nucleotides read TGTGCCAGTAGTTTGAGACAGCCAAGTTTTCAGCCCCAGCATTTT. It is translated as CASSLRQPSFQPQHF.

The chain recombines TRBV3-1 (or the pseudogene TRBV3-2) with TRBJ2-1, with TRBD2 as a possible D gene (6 bases). The CDR3 contains 13 residues. Trimming took 6 bases from V and 8 from J, leaving 14 bases between them. The germline V gene has CDR1 LGHDT and CDR2 YNNKEL (reference sequence). The CDR3 protein is CASRPTSTDEQFF. CDR3 nucleotide sequence: TGTGCCAGCAGACCTACTAGCACCGATGAGCAGTTCTTC.

This rearrangement joins TRBV7-6 to TRBJ1-1; D might be TRBD1 (5 bases). Germline CDR1 and CDR2: SGHVS and FNYEAQ. Trimming pared 0 bases from V and 3 bases from J, leaving 11 bases between. This CDR3 region has 15 residues. The CDR3 sequence: CASSLARERDTEAFF. The CDR3 DNA sequence: TGTGCCAGCAGCTTAGCCAGGGAGAGGGACACTGAAGCTTTCTTT.

This chain links TRBV9 with TRBJ1-2; D remains unclear. The CDR3 extends over 15 amino acids. With 3 bases removed from V and 8 bases from J, the gap between germline ends came to 20 bases. Germline loops: CDR1 SGDLS, CDR2 YYNGEE. CDR3 sequence reads: CASSAWTGNQEGYTF. In DNA, the CDR3 is TGTGCCAGCAGCGCGTGGACCGGCAATCAAGAAGGCTACACCTTC.

This clone was counted only a few times. The J gene is TRBJ1-2, the V gene TRBV13; D perhaps matches TRBD1 (5 bases). V was pared by 1 base and J by 2 bases, with 11 bases between. The CDR3 has 15 residues. Germline V gene data show CDR1 as PRHDT and CDR2 as FYEKMQ (reference sequence). The CDR3 DNA reads as TGTGCCAGCAGCTTAGAAGGGGAATTCAACTATGGCTACACCTTC. Translation gives CASSLEGEFNYGYTF.

The chain carries TRBV1 and TRBJ1-2. TRBV1 is a documented pseudogene. This CDR3 contains 15 residues. The DNA of the CDR3 is TGCACCAGCAGCCTTGAAGGCCAGCTATTGGAGGGCTACACCTTC. Protein: CTSSLEGQLLEGYTF.

This rearrangement joins TRBV29-1 to TRBJ1-2, with a possible D match to TRBD1 (5 bases). The V gene's germline CDR1 is SQVTM and CDR2 ANQGSEA. This CDR3 contains 12 residues. Trimming shortened V by 4 bases and J by 2 bases, and 8 bases separated the two germline ends. This CDR3 reads CSVGGVNYGYTF. The DNA of the CDR3 is TGCAGCGTTGGGGGGGTGAACTATGGCTACACCTTC.

This clone was picked up a small number of times. This sequence joins TRBV11-2 and TRBJ2-3, with D perhaps TRBD1 or TRBD2 (5 bases each). Trimming removed 8 bases at V and 9 bases at J, with 21 bases between. The CDR3 totals 14 residues. Germline CDR1 reads SGHAT; CDR2 reads FQNNGV. CDR3 DNA: TGTGCCAGCTTACTTACTTCGGGGCTAGAGACGCAGTATTTT. Encoded protein: CASLLTSGLETQYF.

The V gene is TRBV11-3, the J gene TRBJ2-5, with D maybe TRBD1 (6 bases). CDR3 size: 16 residues. The V end lost 2 bases, the J end lost 2 bases, and 15 bases lay between the germline ends. CDR1 is SGHNT and CDR2 is YENEEA in the germline V gene. CDR3 coding DNA: TGTGCCAGCAGCTTAATGGACAGTTGGGGGCAAGAGACCCAGTACTTC. Translation: CASSLMDSWGQETQYF.

In its sample, this clone was seen once. The chain has TRBV5-1 and TRBJ1-1, with D uncertain. Trimming left V 1 base short and J 1 base short, with 14 bases between. Germline CDR1 reads SGHRS; CDR2 reads YFSETQ. The CDR3 contains 16 residues. The CDR3 DNA is TGCGCCAGCAGCTTGTTGGTGTGGGCGGGGAACACTGAAGCTTTCTTT. Its translation: CASSLLVWAGNTEAFF.

The rearrangement uses TRBV5-1 and TRBJ1-2; 7 nucleotides match TRBD1. The germline gives CDR1 SGHRS, CDR2 YFSETQ. J gave up 7 bases and V 0 bases, and 6 bases lay outside the gene matches. The CDR3 is made up of 14 amino acids. In nucleotides, the CDR3 is TGCGCCAGCAGCTTGGCTCGACAGGGCTCTGGCTACACCTTC. This codes for CASSLARQGSGYTF.

The chain combines TRBV20-1 with TRBJ1-2; a possible D gene is TRBD1 (6 bases). CDR1 and CDR2 from the germline V gene are DFQATT and SNEGSKA (reference sequence). The V end lost 5 bases, the J end lost 5 bases, and 9 bases lay between the germline ends. This CDR3 spans 11 amino acids. The DNA of the CDR3 is TGCAGTGCTGATGGGACATATGGCTACACCTTC. Translated, it gives CSADGTYGYTF.

This clone was found once. The chain carries TRBV7-9 and TRBJ2-5, with TRBD2 as a possible D gene (6 bases). With 6 bases removed from V and 2 bases from J, the gap between germline ends came to 10 bases. This CDR3 is built from 13 residues. Germline loops: CDR1 SEHNR, CDR2 FQNEAQ (reference sequence). The CDR3 DNA is TGTGCCAGCAGGGGACTGTCGCAAGAGACCCAGTACTTC. Amino acid sequence: CASRGLSQETQYF.

The rearrangement joins TRBV6-6 to TRBJ2-7, with D perhaps matching TRBD2 (5 bases). With 7 bases removed from V and 1 base from J, the gap between germline ends came to 8 bases. This CDR3 is 12 amino acids long. CDR1 and CDR2 (germline): MNHNY, SVGAGI (reference sequence). The CDR3 protein is CASTGKSYEQYF. Written as DNA, the CDR3 is TGTGCCAGCACGGGGAAGTCCTACGAGCAGTACTTC.

The V and J genes are TRBV27 and TRBJ1-1, with D perhaps TRBD1 (6 bases). Trimming removed 6 bases from V and 4 bases from J, with 15 bases in between. The CDR3 is made up of 14 amino acids. Germline loops: CDR1 MNHEY, CDR2 SMNVEV (reference sequence). CDR3 residues: CASRTGQISTEAFF. The CDR3 DNA follows: TGTGCCAGCAGGACAGGACAGATAAGCACTGAAGCTTTCTTT.

The chain recombines TRBV7-3 with TRBJ2-3; TRBD2 matches 10 bases. J lost 2 bases, V lost 5 bases, and 10 bases had no gene match. Germline CDR1 SGHTA, CDR2 FQGTGA. The CDR3 is made up of 17 amino acids. For the CDR3, the DNA is TGTGCCAGCAGCCAAAGGGTTAGCGGGGGGCCCACAGATACGCAGTATTTT. Protein product: CASSQRVSGGPTDTQYF.

V and J are TRBV7-3 and TRBJ2-7; TRBD1 agrees at 9 bases. The CDR3 length is 15 residues. The junction had 4 bases not matched to a gene; V was cut back by 4 bases and J by 0 bases. Germline CDR1 SGHTA, CDR2 FQGTGA. Written as DNA, the CDR3 is TGTGCCAGCAGCTCCGGGACAGGGCTCTCCTACGAGCAGTACTTC. Residues: CASSSGTGLSYEQYF.

V gene TRBV27 combines with J gene TRBJ2-3; 7 bases map to TRBD2. CDR1 and CDR2 (germline): MNHEY, SMNVEV (reference sequence). The CDR3 runs to 18 residues. Losses at the gene ends were 6 bases for V and 0 bases for J; bases not matched to a gene: 15. CDR3 loop: CASRSTSVGSPSTDTQYF. In nucleotides, the CDR3 is TGTGCCAGCAGATCCACTAGCGTGGGGTCTCCTAGCACAGATACGCAGTATTTT.

This chain uses TRBV19 with TRBJ2-2; 9 bases are shared with TRBD1. V lost 6 bases, J lost 1 base, and 3 bases stayed unmatched. Germline values: CDR1 LNHDA, CDR2 SQIVND (reference sequence). This CDR3 contains 15 residues. CDR3 protein: CASRLGQGNTGELFF. The CDR3 DNA is TGTGCCAGTAGGTTGGGACAGGGGAACACCGGGGAGCTGTTTTTT.

This chain links TRBV6-5 with TRBJ2-7, with 9 bases fitting TRBD1. This CDR3 spans 13 amino acids. The V gene end was trimmed by 7 bases and the J gene end by 3 bases; junction bases not matched to a gene: 4. CDR1 MNHEY and CDR2 SVGAGI come from the germline V gene. The CDR3, as DNA: TGTGCCAGCACCGGGACAGGGATCTACGAGCAGTACTTC. Residues: CASTGTGIYEQYF.